This T cell receptor (beta chain) was retrieved from a study of siplizumab effects on memory and regulatory T cells. Study results and limitations: A mean of approximately 69% of mappable alloreactive CD4+ clones were Treg-derived with siplizumab, compared with 26.9% in controls. Naive T cell populations appeared to exhibit greater diversity than memory cells and appeared to be major alloresponse contributors.

Germline V gene lookup returns CDR1 MGHDK and CDR2 SYGVNS. CDR3 size: 14 residues. Trimming removed 5 bases at V and 10 bases at J, with 15 bases between. Assaying covered roughly 100,000 TCR templates per sample. Profiled with immunoSEQ multiplex PCR; TCRdb holds only in-frame clones, not every one. The data hold approximately 92,000 clones, with about 93% observed a single time. This clone has a single count. The antigen is undetermined. This clonotype was sampled from a human donor in good health. The chain couples TRBV25-1 to TRBJ1-6; D gene unclear. Sequencing input: non-Treg CD4+ T cells sorted from blood. The CDR3: CASSSGQDVSPLHF. The CDR3 region has the DNA TGTGCCAGCAGTAGTGGGCAGGATGTATCACCCCTCCACTTT.